The 10 T cell receptor beta chains below come from one sample, sequenced in a study of blood T cells in healthy people across ages. Alongside a J-beta primer mix, a sample-barcoded 5' primer served in a second PCR lasting roughly 6 to 11 cycles. TCRdb called the 5' RACE reads again in MiXCR, with one record for every CDR3 protein. The top ten clones hold 15% to 20% of a sample with over a million distinct CDR3 sequences, 35% to 55% of them seen once. The sample taken for sequencing was blood. The receptors shown here come from a woman in her sixties in good health.

The sample holds a few counts of this clonotype. This chain connects TRBV7-2 to TRBJ2-5, with TRBD2 identical over 9 bases. Germline V gene sequence: CDR1 SGHTA, CDR2 FQGNSA. The CDR3 loop spans 18 amino acids. J lost 2 bases, V lost 5 bases, and 15 bases had no gene match. Written as DNA, the CDR3 is TGTGCCAGCAGCGCCGCCCATCGGACTAGCGTTTGGCAAGAGACCCAGTACTTC. Residues: CASSAAHRTSVWQETQYF.

The chain links TRBV29-1 to TRBJ1-5, with TRBD1 as a possible D gene (6 bases). Per germline, CDR1 SQVTM and CDR2 ANQGSEA. Trimming left V 6 bases short and J 2 bases short, with 14 bases between. The CDR3 has 14 amino acids. The CDR3 region has the DNA TGCAGCGTCGCCGGGGGGCTTGGCAATCAGCCCCAGCATTTT. It translates to CSVAGGLGNQPQHF.

The chain is built from TRBV20-1 and TRBJ2-1; 8 bases are a match to TRBD1. From germline, CDR1 is DFQATT and CDR2 SNEGSKA (reference sequence). The CDR3 runs to 15 residues. The ends lost 3 bases at V and 6 bases at J; junction bases unmatched: 10. Here the CDR3 reads CSARDRDRAVNEQFF. CDR3 DNA sequence: TGCAGTGCTAGGGACAGGGACCGAGCGGTCAATGAGCAGTTCTTC.

The chain links TRBV12-5 to TRBJ1-6; D is ambiguous. Germline-derived CDR1 and CDR2 are LGHNT and FRNRAP. The CDR3 runs 16 residues. Deletions cut 1 base from V and 3 bases from J, with 10 bases between. The CDR3 protein is CASGLARRSYNSPLHF. CDR3 DNA: TGTGCTAGTGGTTTGGCTCGCAGGAGCTATAATTCACCCCTCCACTTT. Full variable domain (outside the CDR3, taken from reference TRBV12-5 and TRBJ1-6): DARVTQTPRHKVTEMGQEVTMRCQPILGHNTVFWYRQTMMQGLELLAYFRNRAPLDDSGMPKDRFSAEMPDATLATLKIQPSEPRDSAVYFCASGLARRSYNSPLHFGNGTRLTVT.

The genes are TRBV5-1 and TRBJ2-7; 14 bases match TRBD2. Germline CDR1 SGHRS, CDR2 YFSETQ. V shed 4 bases, J shed 2 bases, and the junction held 8 bases outside the gene matches. There are 17 residues in the CDR3. The CDR3 spells CASSVTGLAGETYEQYF. The CDR3 DNA reads as TGCGCCAGCAGCGTCACGGGACTAGCGGGAGAAACCTACGAGCAGTACTTC.

The V call is TRBV27, the J call TRBJ1-5; D gene uncertain. The CDR3 loop spans 17 amino acids. Trimming left V 5 bases short and J 0 bases short, with 17 bases between. Per the germline V gene, CDR1 is MNHEY and CDR2 is SMNVEV (reference sequence). CDR3 sequence: CASSLSSDGYSNQPQHF. CDR3 coding DNA: TGTGCCAGCAGTCTTTCATCCGACGGGTATAGCAATCAGCCCCAGCATTTT.

This chain uses TRBV6-5 with TRBJ1-2, with D perhaps matching TRBD1 (5 bases). Germline V lookup: CDR1 MNHEY, CDR2 SVGAGI. The CDR3 loop spans 15 amino acids. Trimming removed 0 bases at V and 3 bases at J, with 11 bases between. CDR3 coding DNA: TGTGCCAGCAGTTACTCCCCAGGGTTAGACTATGGCTACACCTTC. Its protein is CASSYSPGLDYGYTF.

This clonotype has at least ten counts. The chain links TRBV10-3 to TRBJ2-1, with D maybe TRBD2 (5 bases). Germline CDR1 reads ENHRY; CDR2 reads SYGVKD. The CDR3 has 18 amino acids. Deletions cut 4 bases from V and 2 bases from J, with 21 bases between. Here the CDR3 reads CAISGSSIDTRTYNEQFF. CDR3 sequence (DNA): TGTGCCATCAGTGGATCTAGCATCGATACGCGGACCTACAATGAGCAGTTCTTC.

V gene TRBV12-3 or TRBV12-4 combines with J gene TRBJ2-1, with D possibly matching TRBD2 (6 bases). Trimming shortened V by 5 bases and J by 5 bases, and 10 bases separated the two germline ends. The CDR3 has 13 residues. Here the CDR3 reads CASSGAGHNEQFF. The CDR3 DNA sequence: TGTGCCAGCAGTGGTGCGGGACACAATGAGCAGTTCTTC.

The V call is TRBV15, the J call TRBJ2-1, with no clear D. CDR3 length equals 13 residues. The germline V gene has CDR1 LNHNV and CDR2 YYDKDF (reference sequence). This chain's CDR3 is CAYQVPESNEQFF. The CDR3 region has the DNA TGTGCTTACCAGGTCCCCGAGTCCAATGAGCAGTTCTTC.